This T cell receptor (beta chain) appears in the sequencing data of a study of T-cell reconstitution after alpha-beta-depleted transplantation in children. General study results and limits: Several hundred expanded graft clones reportedly supplied alpha-beta T cells about two months after transplant.

This clonotype came up many times. Its target is unknown. Per the germline V gene, CDR1 is DFQATT and CDR2 is SNEGSKA (reference sequence). The CDR3 covers 14 residues. J gave up 6 bases and V 5 bases, and 10 bases lay outside the gene matches. The TCRbeta library was prepared with unique molecular identifiers. One entry per CDR3 protein results from TCRdb running MiXCR on the PCR reads. The sample shows about 120,000 distinct CDR3 sequences, more than 20% of them seen only once. The sequence was obtained from a male patient aged 2-9 years who had a stem cell transplant for chronic granulomatous disease, so the T cells may come from the graft donor. The chain combines TRBV20-1 with TRBJ2-1; 7 nucleotides match TRBD1. The specimen comprised PBMCs, mostly from graft donor cells, sampled 180 days after TCRalphabeta/CD19-depleted stem cell transplant. The CDR3 DNA is TGCAGTGCTTCGACAGGGCAGTCGCCCAATGAGCAGTTCTTC. This encodes CSASTGQSPNEQFF.